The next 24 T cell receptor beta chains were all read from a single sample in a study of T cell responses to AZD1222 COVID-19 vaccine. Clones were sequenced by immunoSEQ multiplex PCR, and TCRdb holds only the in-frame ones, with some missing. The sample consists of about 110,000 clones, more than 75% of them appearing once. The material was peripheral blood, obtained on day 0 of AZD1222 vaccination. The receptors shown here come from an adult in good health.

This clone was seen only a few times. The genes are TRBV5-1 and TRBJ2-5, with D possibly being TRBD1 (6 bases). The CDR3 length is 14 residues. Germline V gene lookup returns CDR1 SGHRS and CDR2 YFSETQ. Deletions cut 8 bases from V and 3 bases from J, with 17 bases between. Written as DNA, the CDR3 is TGCGCCAGTGCGCCCACGGGACAAAAAGAGACCCAGTACTTC. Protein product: CASAPTGQKETQYF.

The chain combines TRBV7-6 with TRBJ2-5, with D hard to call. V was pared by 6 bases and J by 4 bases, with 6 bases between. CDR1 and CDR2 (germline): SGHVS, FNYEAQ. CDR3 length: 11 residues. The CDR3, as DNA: TGTGCCAGCAGGTCGAGAGAGACCCAGTACTTC. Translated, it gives CASRSRETQYF.

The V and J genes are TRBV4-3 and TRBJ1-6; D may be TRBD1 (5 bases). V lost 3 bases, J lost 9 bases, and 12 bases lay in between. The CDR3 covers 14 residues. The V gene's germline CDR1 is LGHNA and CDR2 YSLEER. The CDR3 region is CASSQEGRTSPLHF. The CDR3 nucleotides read TGCGCCAGCAGCCAGGAGGGGAGAACTTCACCCCTCCACTTT.

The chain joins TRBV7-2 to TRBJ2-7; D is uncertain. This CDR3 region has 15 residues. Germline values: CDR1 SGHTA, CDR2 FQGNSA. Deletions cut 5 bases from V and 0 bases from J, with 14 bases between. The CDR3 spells CASSPHFQSSYEQYF. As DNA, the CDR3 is TGTGCCAGCAGCCCACACTTCCAGAGCTCCTACGAGCAGTACTTC.

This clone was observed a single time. The CDR3 bases are TGTGCCAGCAGCCAGGCCTTTCATTGGGACGGCGAGCAGTACTTC. This encodes CASSQAFHWDGEQYF. V gene TRBV3-1 (or the pseudogene TRBV3-2) combines with J gene TRBJ2-7; D tentatively fits TRBD1 or TRBD2 (5 bases each). The CDR3 covers 15 residues. V was clipped by 3 bases and J by 6 bases, with 18 bases between them. Germline V gene sequence: CDR1 LGHDT, CDR2 YNNKEL (reference sequence).

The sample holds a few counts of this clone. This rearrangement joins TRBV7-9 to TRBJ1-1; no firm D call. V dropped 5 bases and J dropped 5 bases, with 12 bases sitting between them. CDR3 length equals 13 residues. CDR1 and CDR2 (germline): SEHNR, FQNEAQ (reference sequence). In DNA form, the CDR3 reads TGTGCCAGCAGCGTCTGGACGGATACTGAAGCTTTCTTT. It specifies CASSVWTDTEAFF. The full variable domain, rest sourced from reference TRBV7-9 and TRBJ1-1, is DTGVSQNPRHKITKRGQNVTFRCDPISEHNRLYWYRQTLGQGPEFLTYFQNEAQLEKSRLLSDRFSAERPKGSFSTLEIQRTEQGDSAMYLCASSVWTDTEAFFGQGTRLTVV.

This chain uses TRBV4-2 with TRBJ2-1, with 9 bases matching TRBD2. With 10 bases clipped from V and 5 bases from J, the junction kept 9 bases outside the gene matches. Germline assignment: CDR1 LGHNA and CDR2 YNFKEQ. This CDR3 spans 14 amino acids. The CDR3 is CATARLAGNNEQFF. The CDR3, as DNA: TGTGCCACCGCCCGGCTAGCGGGGAACAATGAGCAGTTCTTC.

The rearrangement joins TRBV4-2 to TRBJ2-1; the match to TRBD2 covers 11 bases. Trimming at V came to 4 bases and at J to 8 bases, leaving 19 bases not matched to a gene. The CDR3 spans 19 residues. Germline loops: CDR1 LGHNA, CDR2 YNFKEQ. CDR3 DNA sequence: TGTGCCAGCAGCCCCCAGGGAACTAGCGGGAGTCTTTTTAGAGATGAGCAGTTCTTC. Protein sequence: CASSPQGTSGSLFRDEQFF.

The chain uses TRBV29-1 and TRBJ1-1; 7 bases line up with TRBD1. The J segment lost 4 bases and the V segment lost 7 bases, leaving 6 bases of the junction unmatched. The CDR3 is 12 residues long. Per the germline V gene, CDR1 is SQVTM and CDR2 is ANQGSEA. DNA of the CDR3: TGCAGCGGCATAGCAGGGGGCACTGAAGCTTTCTTT. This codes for CSGIAGGTEAFF.

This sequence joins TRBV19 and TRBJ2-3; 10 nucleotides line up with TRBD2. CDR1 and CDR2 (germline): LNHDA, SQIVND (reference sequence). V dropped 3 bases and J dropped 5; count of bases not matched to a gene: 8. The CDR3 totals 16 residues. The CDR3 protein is CASSIGSSGRRDTQYF. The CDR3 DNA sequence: TGTGCCAGTAGTATCGGTTCTAGCGGGAGAAGAGATACGCAGTATTTT.

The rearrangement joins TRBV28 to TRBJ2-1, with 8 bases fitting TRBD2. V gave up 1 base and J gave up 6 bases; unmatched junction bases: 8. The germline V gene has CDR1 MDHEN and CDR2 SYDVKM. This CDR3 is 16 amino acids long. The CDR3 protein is CASSLSGRGFGNEQFF. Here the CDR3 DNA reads TGTGCCAGCAGTTTATCCGGGAGGGGGTTCGGCAATGAGCAGTTCTTC.

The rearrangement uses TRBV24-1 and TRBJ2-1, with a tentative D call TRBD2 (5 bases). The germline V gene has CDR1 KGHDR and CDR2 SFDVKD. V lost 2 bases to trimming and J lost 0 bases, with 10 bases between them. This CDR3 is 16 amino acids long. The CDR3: CATSDSSFSSYNEQFF. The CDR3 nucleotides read TGTGCCACCAGTGATTCTAGCTTTAGCTCCTACAATGAGCAGTTCTTC.

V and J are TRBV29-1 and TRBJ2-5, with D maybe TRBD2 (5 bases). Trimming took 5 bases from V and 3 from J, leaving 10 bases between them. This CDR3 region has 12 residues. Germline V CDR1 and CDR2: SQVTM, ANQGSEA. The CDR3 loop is CSVYRGEETQYF. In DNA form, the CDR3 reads TGCAGCGTTTACCGGGGTGAAGAGACCCAGTACTTC.

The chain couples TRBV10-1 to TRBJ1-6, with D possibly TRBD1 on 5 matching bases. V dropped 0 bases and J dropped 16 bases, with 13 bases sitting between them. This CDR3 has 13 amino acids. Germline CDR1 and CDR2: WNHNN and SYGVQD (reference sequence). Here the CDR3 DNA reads TGCGCCAGCAGTGAGTCGGGGCAGTGGGAACTCCACTTT. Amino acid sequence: CASSESGQWELHF.

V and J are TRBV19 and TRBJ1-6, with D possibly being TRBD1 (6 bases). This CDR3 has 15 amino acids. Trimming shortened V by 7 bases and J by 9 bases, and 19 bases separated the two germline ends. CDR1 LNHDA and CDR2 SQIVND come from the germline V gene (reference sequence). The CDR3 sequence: CASTPAGVSGSPLHF. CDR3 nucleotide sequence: TGTGCCAGTACCCCGGCAGGGGTATCTGGTTCACCCCTCCACTTT.

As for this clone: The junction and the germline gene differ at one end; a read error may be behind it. The CDR3 bases are TGTGCCATCGGTGAGGGATCCCGGACCGAGCAGTACTTC. Translated: CAIGEGSRTEQYF. This sequence joins TRBV10-3 and TRBJ2-7, with D perhaps TRBD2 (5 bases). This CDR3 is 13 amino acids long. Germline V lookup: CDR1 ENHRY, CDR2 SYGVKD.

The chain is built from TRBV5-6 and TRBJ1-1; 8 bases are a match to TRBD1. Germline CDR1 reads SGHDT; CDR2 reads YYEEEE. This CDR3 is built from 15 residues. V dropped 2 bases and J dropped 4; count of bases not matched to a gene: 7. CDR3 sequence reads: CASSLNRGEATEAFF. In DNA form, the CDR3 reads TGTGCCAGCAGCTTAAACAGGGGGGAGGCCACTGAAGCTTTCTTT. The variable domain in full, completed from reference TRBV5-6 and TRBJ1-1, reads DAGVTQSPTHLIKTRGQQVTLRCSPKSGHDTVSWYQQALGQGPQFIFQYYEEEERQRGNFPDRFSGHQFPNYSSELNVNALLLGDSALYLCASSLNRGEATEAFFGQGTRLTVV.

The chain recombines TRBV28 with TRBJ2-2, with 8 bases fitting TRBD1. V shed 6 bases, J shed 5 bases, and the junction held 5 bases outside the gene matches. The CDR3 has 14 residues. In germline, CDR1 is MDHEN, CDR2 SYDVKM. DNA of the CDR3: TGTGCCAGCAGGCCTACAGGGGGGACCGGGGAGCTGTTTTTT. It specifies CASRPTGGTGELFF.

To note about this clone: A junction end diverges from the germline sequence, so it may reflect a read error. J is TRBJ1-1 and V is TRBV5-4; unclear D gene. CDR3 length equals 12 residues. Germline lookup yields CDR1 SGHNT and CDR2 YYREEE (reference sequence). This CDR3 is CASSSGSRTWVF. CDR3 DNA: TGTGCCAGCAGCTCGGGATCTCGAACCTGGGTCTTT.

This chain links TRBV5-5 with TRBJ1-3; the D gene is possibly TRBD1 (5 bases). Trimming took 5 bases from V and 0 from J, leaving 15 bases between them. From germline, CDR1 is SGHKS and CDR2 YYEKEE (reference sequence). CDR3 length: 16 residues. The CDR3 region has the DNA TGTGCCAGCAGAAGGGACGGGCGATTCTCTGGAAACACCATATATTTT. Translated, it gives CASRRDGRFSGNTIYF.

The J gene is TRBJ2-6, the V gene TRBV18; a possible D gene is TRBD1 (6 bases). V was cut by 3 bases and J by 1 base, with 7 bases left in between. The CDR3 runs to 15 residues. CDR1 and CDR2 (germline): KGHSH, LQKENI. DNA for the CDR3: TGTGCCAGCTCACCCGGACAGTCTGGGGCCAACGTCCTGACTTTC. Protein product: CASSPGQSGANVLTF.

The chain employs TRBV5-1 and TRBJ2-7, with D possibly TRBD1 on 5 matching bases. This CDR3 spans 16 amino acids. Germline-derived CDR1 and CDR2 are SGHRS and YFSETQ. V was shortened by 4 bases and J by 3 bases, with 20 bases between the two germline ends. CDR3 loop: CASSISQGWVVYEQYF. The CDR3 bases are TGCGCCAGCAGCATTTCGCAGGGATGGGTGGTCTACGAGCAGTACTTC.

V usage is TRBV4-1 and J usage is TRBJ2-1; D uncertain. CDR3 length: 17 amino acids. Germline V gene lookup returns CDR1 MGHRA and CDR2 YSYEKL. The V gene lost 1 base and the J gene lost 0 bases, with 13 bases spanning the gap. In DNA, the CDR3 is TGCGCCAGCAGCCAAGGTACCAGGTACCTCTCCTACAATGAGCAGTTCTTC. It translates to CASSQGTRYLSYNEQFF.

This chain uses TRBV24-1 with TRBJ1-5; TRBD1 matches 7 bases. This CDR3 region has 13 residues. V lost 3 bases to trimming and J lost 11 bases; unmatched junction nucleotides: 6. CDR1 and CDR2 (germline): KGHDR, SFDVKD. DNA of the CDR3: TGTGCCACCAGTGATATGGACAGGTCCACCCAGCATTTT. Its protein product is CATSDMDRSTQHF.